Presented here are 17 T cell receptor beta chains from one specimen sequenced in a study of blood T cell repertoires in COVID-19. Assay used: immunoSEQ multiplex PCR; TCRdb lists only in-frame clones, some missing. The table includes about 310,000 clones, about 88% detected once. Sample: PBMCs or T cells enriched from blood (not recorded which). Receptor source: a woman aged 40-49 years who had recovered from COVID-19.

The chain carries TRBV30 and TRBJ1-2; D perhaps matches TRBD1 (5 bases). V was pared by 0 bases and J by 8 bases, with 10 bases between. This CDR3 has 12 amino acids. Germline V gene lookup returns CDR1 GTSNPN and CDR2 SVGIG (reference sequence). The CDR3 here is CAWSVQGLGYTF. DNA of the CDR3: TGTGCCTGGAGTGTTCAGGGCTTGGGCTACACCTTC.

V is TRBV7-8 and J is TRBJ2-2, with 11 bases fitting TRBD1. Germline-derived CDR1 and CDR2 are SGHVS and FQNEAQ. This CDR3 region has 16 residues. The ends lost 3 bases at V and 7 bases at J; junction bases unmatched: 7. Here the CDR3 reads CASSFGQGAYNGELFF. Here the CDR3 DNA reads TGTGCCAGCAGCTTCGGACAGGGGGCATACAACGGGGAGCTGTTTTTT.

The sample holds a few counts of this clone. The J gene is TRBJ1-2, the V gene TRBV11-2; D possibly corresponds to TRBD1 (5 bases). This CDR3 region has 14 residues. V was cut by 5 bases and J by 6 bases, with 16 bases left in between. The germline CDR1 and CDR2 sequences are SGHAT and FQNNGV. In DNA, the CDR3 is TGTGCCAGCAGCCGCGGGGCGCGAGGCGATGGCTACACCTTC. Translation gives CASSRGARGDGYTF. Combining the CDR3 with reference TRBV11-2 and TRBJ1-2 gives the whole variable domain EAGVAQSPRYKIIEKRQSVAFWCNPISGHATLYWYQQILGQGPKLLIQFQNNGVVDDSQLPKDRFSAERLKGVDSTLKIQPAKLEDSAVYLCASSRGARGDGYTFGSGTRLTVV.

The chain recombines TRBV4-3 with TRBJ2-7, with TRBD2 matching 7 bases. V gave up 9 bases and J gave up 0 bases; unmatched junction bases: 8. Per germline, CDR1 LGHNA and CDR2 YSLEER. The CDR3 has 14 residues. This CDR3 is CARPGLAVSYEQYF. The CDR3 DNA reads TGCGCCAGGCCCGGGCTAGCGGTCTCCTACGAGCAGTACTTC.

The chain combines TRBV9 with TRBJ2-1; 9 bases fit TRBD2. Germline assignment: CDR1 SGDLS and CDR2 YYNGEE. Germline trimming cut 4 bases from V and 4 bases from J; bases unmatched to any gene: 6. The CDR3 totals 15 residues. CDR3 DNA: TGTGCCAGCAGCCCTTGGACTAGCGCTTACAATGAGCAGTTCTTC. The encoded protein is CASSPWTSAYNEQFF. Based on the CDR3 plus reference TRBV9 and TRBJ2-1, the full variable domain is DSGVTQTPKHLITATGQRVTLRCSPRSGDLSVYWYQQSLDQGLQFLIQYYNGEERAKGNILERFSAQQFPDLHSELNLSSLELGDSALYFCASSPWTSAYNEQFFGPGTRLTVL.

The gene calls are TRBV7-2 and TRBJ2-3; 7 positions match TRBD2. Germline V gene lookup returns CDR1 SGHTA and CDR2 FQGNSA. The CDR3 totals 16 residues. V gave up 1 base and J gave up 5 bases; unmatched junction bases: 9. CDR3 nucleotide sequence: TGTGCCAGCAGCTTAGTTGGAAGCGGGGAGGTAGATACGCAGTATTTT. Translated, it gives CASSLVGSGEVDTQYF.

There are a few counts of this clone. The rearrangement uses TRBV11-3 and TRBJ2-2; D not resolved. Trimming removed 0 bases at V and 3 bases at J, with 5 bases between. The CDR3 has 14 residues. Germline V gene lookup returns CDR1 SGHNT and CDR2 YENEEA. CDR3 nucleotide sequence: TGTGCCAGCAGCTTAGAACTTGACACCGGGGAGCTGTTTTTT. It specifies CASSLELDTGELFF.

The V call is TRBV11-3, the J call TRBJ2-5; a possible D gene is TRBD2 (6 bases). The CDR3 sequence is 14 residues long. Germline CDR1 reads SGHNT; CDR2 reads YENEEA. Trimming stripped 0 bases from V and 5 bases from J, with 10 bases between. The CDR3 DNA reads TGTGCCAGCAGCTTAGATGGGGCGGGGGAGACCCAGTACTTC. The encoded protein is CASSLDGAGETQYF.

The chain couples TRBV6-5 to TRBJ1-2, with 8 bases that match TRBD1. This CDR3 region has 15 residues. Germline lookup yields CDR1 MNHEY and CDR2 SVGAGI. Losses at the gene ends were 6 bases for V and 3 bases for J; bases not matched to a gene: 9. The CDR3 sequence: CASRADRVGDYGYTF. CDR3 bases: TGTGCCAGCAGAGCGGACAGGGTGGGGGACTATGGCTACACCTTC.

The CDR3 coding sequence is TGTGCCTGGAGTCGCGGGAATTATGGCTACACCTTC. This codes for CAWSRGNYGYTF. The chain couples TRBV30 to TRBJ1-2, with D hard to call. Trimming cost V 2 bases and J 5 bases, with 9 bases left between them. The CDR3 covers 12 residues. The germline gives CDR1 GTSNPN, CDR2 SVGIG (reference sequence). Looking up the rest from reference TRBV30 and TRBJ1-2 gives the full variable domain: SQTIHQWPATLVQPVGSPLSLECTVEGTSNPNLYWYRQAAGRGLQLLFYSVGIGQISSEVPQNLSASRPQDRQFILSSKKLLLSDSGFYLCAWSRGNYGYTFGSGTRLTVV.

The chain links TRBV15 to TRBJ2-1; D unclear. Trimming cost V 0 bases and J 12 bases, with 9 bases left between them. This CDR3 has 12 residues. Germline CDR1 is LNHNV and CDR2 is YYDKDF (reference sequence). This CDR3 reads CATSRELAGQFF. As DNA, the CDR3 is TGTGCCACCAGCAGAGAGTTGGCTGGGCAGTTCTTC.

This clone appeared a single time. The rearrangement uses TRBV28 and TRBJ1-1, with D possibly being TRBD1 (6 bases). Germline assignment: CDR1 MDHEN and CDR2 SYDVKM. The CDR3 totals 14 residues. Trimming removed 4 bases from V and 10 bases from J, with 19 bases in between. The CDR3 coding sequence is TGTGCCAGCAGTTCCCCCCAGGGGCGGGTCGGAGCTTTCTTT. As protein: CASSSPQGRVGAFF.

In DNA, the CDR3 is TGTGCCAGCAGCTTAGAACGGGCCTACGAGCAGTACTTC. Translation gives CASSLERAYEQYF. This rearrangement joins TRBV11-2 to TRBJ2-7; no firm D call. V lost 0 bases to trimming and J lost 2 bases, with 5 bases between them. The CDR3 is 13 amino acids. Germline V gene data show CDR1 as SGHAT and CDR2 as FQNNGV.

The chain uses TRBV11-2 and TRBJ2-3; a possible D gene is TRBD2 (5 bases). There are 15 residues in the CDR3. Per germline, CDR1 SGHAT and CDR2 FQNNGV. V dropped 4 bases and J dropped 4 bases, with 15 bases sitting between them. Here the CDR3 reads CASSSTGFGPDTQYF. In nucleotides, the CDR3 is TGTGCCAGCAGCTCCACGGGGTTTGGGCCAGATACGCAGTATTTT.

The rearrangement links TRBV9 to TRBJ2-3; 8 bases line up with TRBD2. The CDR3 has 15 amino acids. Germline values: CDR1 SGDLS, CDR2 YYNGEE. The V gene end was trimmed by 2 bases and the J gene end by 2 bases; junction bases not matched to a gene: 4. The DNA of the CDR3 is TGTGCCAGCAGCGTCGGCGGGGGGCACACAGATACGCAGTATTTT. Translation gives CASSVGGGHTDTQYF.

CDR3: CASSLSPSRSYEQYF. CDR3 DNA: TGTGCCAGCAGTTTATCGCCTAGCCGCTCCTACGAGCAGTACTTC. The rearrangement uses TRBV27 and TRBJ2-7, with D perhaps TRBD2 (5 bases). The V gene lost 0 bases and the J gene lost 0 bases, with 9 bases spanning the gap. The germline gives CDR1 MNHEY, CDR2 SMNVEV (reference sequence). The CDR3 covers 15 residues.

The rearrangement uses TRBV4-3 and TRBJ1-2; D may be TRBD1 (6 bases). Germline lookup yields CDR1 LGHNA and CDR2 YSLEER. With 0 bases removed from V and 5 bases from J, the gap between germline ends came to 13 bases. There are 15 residues in the CDR3. CDR3 sequence (DNA): TGCGCCAGCAGCCAAGAGTTACAGGGTCGATATGGCTACACCTTC. Amino acids: CASSQELQGRYGYTF.